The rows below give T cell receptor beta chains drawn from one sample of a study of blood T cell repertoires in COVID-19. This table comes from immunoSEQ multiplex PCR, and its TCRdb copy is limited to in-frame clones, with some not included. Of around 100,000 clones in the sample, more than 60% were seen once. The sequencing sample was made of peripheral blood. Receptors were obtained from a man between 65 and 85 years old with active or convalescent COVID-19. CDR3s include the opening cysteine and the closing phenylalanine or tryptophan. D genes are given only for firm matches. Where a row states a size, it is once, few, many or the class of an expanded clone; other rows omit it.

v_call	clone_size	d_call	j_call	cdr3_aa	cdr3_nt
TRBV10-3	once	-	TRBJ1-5	CAISESGRGSNQPQHF	TGTGCCATCAGTGAGTCGGGGCGGGGGAGCAATCAGCCCCAGCATTTT
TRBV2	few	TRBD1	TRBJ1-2	CASSWRQGSSYGYTF	TGTGCCAGCAGTTGGAGACAGGGTTCATCATATGGCTACACCTTC
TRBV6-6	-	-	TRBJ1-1	CASSGIPEAFF	TGTGCCAGCTCAGGGATCCCTGAAGCTTTCTTT
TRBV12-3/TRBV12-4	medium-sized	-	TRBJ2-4	CASSFSNIQYF	TGTGCCAGCAGTTTTTCGAACATTCAGTACTTC
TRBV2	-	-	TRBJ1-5	CASSDQGYQPQHF	TGTGCCAGCAGTGATCAGGGTTATCAGCCCCAGCATTTT
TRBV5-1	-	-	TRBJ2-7	CASSLEPTGAYEQYF	TGCGCCAGCAGCTTGGAACCCACAGGCGCCTACGAGCAGTACTTC
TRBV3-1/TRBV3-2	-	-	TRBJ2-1	CASSPWGAAEQFF	TGTGCCAGCAGCCCCTGGGGCGCCGCCGAGCAGTTCTTC
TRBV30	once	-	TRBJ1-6	CAWSSWTLGSSYNSPLHF	TGTGCCTGGAGTAGTTGGACACTCGGGAGCTCCTATAATTCACCCCTCCACTTT
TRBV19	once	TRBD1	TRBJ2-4	CASSTQGANIQYF	TGTGCCAGTAGTACCCAGGGGGCGAACATTCAGTACTTC
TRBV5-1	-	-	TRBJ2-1	CASSLASSYNEQFF	TGCGCCAGCAGCTTAGCTAGCTCCTACAATGAGCAGTTCTTC
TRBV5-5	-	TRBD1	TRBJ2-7	CASSVQGPPLYEQYF	TGTGCCAGCAGCGTACAGGGGCCCCCTCTCTACGAGCAGTACTTC
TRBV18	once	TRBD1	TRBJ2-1	CASSQGQDNEQFF	TGTGCCAGCTCACAAGGACAGGACAATGAGCAGTTCTTC
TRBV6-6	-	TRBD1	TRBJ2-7	CASSLRGLGSYEQYF	TGTGCCAGCAGCTTAAGGGGGCTCGGGTCCTACGAGCAGTACTTC
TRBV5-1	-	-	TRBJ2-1	CASSLGGGSYNEQFF	TGCGCCAGCAGCTTGGGCGGAGGCTCCTACAATGAGCAGTTCTTC
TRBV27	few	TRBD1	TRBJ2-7	CASSHRGYEQYF	TGTGCCAGCAGTCACAGGGGCTACGAGCAGTACTTC
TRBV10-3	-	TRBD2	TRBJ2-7	CAISAASGGSSYEQYF	TGTGCCATCAGTGCGGCTAGCGGGGGTAGCTCCTACGAGCAGTACTTC
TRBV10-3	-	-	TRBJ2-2	CAISPGTNTGELFF	TGTGCCATCAGTCCCGGGACGAACACCGGGGAGCTGTTTTTT
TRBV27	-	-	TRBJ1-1	CASRQMNTEAFF	TGTGCCAGCAGACAGATGAACACTGAAGCTTTCTTT
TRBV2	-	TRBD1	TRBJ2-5	CASRADRVGEETQYF	TGTGCCAGCAGAGCAGACAGGGTGGGGGAAGAGACCCAGTACTTC
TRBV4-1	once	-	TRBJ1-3	CASSFPGGGNGNTIYF	TGCGCCAGCAGCTTTCCTGGGGGGGGGAACGGAAACACCATATATTTT
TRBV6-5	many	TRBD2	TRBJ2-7	CASSYGSGRDEQYF	TGTGCCAGCAGTTACGGGAGCGGGAGAGACGAGCAGTACTTC
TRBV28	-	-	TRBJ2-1	CASSTGPAEQFF	TGTGCCAGCTCTACAGGCCCGGCTGAGCAGTTCTTC
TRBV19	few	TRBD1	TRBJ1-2	CATTPGQGGYGYTF	TGTGCCACTACTCCGGGACAGGGAGGCTATGGCTACACCTTC
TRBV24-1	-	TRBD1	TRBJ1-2	CATSDPQGIGGYTF	TGTGCCACCAGTGATCCACAGGGGATTGGTGGCTACACCTTC
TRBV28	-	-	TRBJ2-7	CASSWGDRSSYEQYF	TGTGCCAGCAGTTGGGGGGACAGAAGCTCCTACGAGCAGTACTTC
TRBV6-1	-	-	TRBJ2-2	CASSEVYYTGELFF	TGTGCCAGCAGTGAAGTGTACTACACCGGGGAGCTGTTTTTT
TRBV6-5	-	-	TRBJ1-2	CASSYSTNGDYGYTF	TGTGCCAGCAGTTACTCGACTAACGGGGACTATGGCTACACCTTC
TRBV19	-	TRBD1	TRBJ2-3	CATTRGLSTDTQYF	TGTGCCACTACCAGGGGGTTAAGCACAGATACGCAGTATTTT
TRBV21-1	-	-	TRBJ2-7	CASSLHRGYEQYF	TGTGCCAGCAGCTTACACAGGGGATACGAGCAGTACTTC
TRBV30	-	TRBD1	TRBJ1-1	CASTDRDTEAFF	TGTGCCTCCACGGACAGGGACACTGAAGCTTTCTTT
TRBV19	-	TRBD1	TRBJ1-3	CASSLRPGQGTGNTIYF	TGTGCCAGTAGTTTACGCCCGGGACAGGGAACTGGAAACACCATATATTTT
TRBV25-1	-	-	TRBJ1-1	CASTNAGSTTEAFF	TGTGCCAGCACTAACGCAGGGTCAACTACTGAAGCTTTCTTT
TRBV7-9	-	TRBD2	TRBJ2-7	CASSLSGGRALKEDEQYF	TGTGCCAGCAGCTTAAGCGGCGGGAGGGCCTTAAAAGAGGACGAGCAGTACTTC
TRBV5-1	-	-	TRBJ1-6	CASSPVVRVSYNSPLHF	TGCGCCAGCAGCCCTGTGGTGCGGGTCTCCTATAATTCACCCCTCCACTTT
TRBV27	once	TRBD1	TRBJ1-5	CASSSGQGGGQPQHF	TGTGCCAGCAGTTCCGGACAGGGAGGGGGCCAGCCCCAGCATTTT
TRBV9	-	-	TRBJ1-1	CASSVAVMNTEAFF	TGTGCCAGCAGCGTAGCTGTTATGAACACTGAAGCTTTCTTT
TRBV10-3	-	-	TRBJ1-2	CAISEQEGSGYTF	TGTGCCATCAGTGAGCAGGAAGGTAGTGGCTACACCTTC
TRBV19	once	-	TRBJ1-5	CASSIEQIRNQPQHF	TGTGCCAGTAGTATAGAACAGATACGCAATCAGCCCCAGCATTTT
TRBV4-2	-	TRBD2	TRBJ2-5	CASSPGLAGGETQYF	TGTGCCAGCAGCCCCGGACTAGCGGGAGGAGAGACCCAGTACTTC
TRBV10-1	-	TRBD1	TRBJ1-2	CASSDPGTGVHGYTF	TGCGCCAGCAGTGATCCCGGGACAGGGGTCCATGGCTACACCTTC
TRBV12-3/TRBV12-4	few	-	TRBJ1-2	CASSYRDYGYTF	TGTGCCAGCAGTTACCGAGACTATGGCTACACCTTC
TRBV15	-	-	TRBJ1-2	CATSRDRREGYTF	TGTGCCACCAGCAGAGATAGAAGGGAGGGCTACACCTTC
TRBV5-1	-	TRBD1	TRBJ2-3	CASRGGTGGTDTQYF	TGCGCCAGCAGGGGAGGGACAGGGGGTACAGATACGCAGTATTTT
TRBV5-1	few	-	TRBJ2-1	CASSLEGSYNEQFF	TGCGCCAGCAGCCTCGAGGGCTCCTACAATGAGCAGTTCTTC